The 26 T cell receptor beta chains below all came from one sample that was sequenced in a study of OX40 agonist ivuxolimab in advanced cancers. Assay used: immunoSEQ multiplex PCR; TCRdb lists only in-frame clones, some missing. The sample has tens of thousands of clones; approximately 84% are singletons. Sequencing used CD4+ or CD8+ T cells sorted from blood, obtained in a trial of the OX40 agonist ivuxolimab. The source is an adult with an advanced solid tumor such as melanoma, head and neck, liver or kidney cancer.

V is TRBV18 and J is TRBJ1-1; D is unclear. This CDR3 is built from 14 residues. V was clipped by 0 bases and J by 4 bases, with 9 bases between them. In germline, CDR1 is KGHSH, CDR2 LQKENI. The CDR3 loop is CASSPPLFPTEAFF. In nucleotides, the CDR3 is TGTGCCAGCTCACCACCCCTGTTTCCCACTGAAGCTTTCTTT.

The CDR3 protein is CASSEAGRQTQYF. The CDR3 coding sequence is TGTGCCAGCAGTGAAGCAGGGAGGCAGACCCAGTACTTC. The V gene is TRBV2, the J gene TRBJ2-5; D is possibly TRBD2 (6 bases). CDR1 is SNHLY and CDR2 is FYNNEI in the germline V gene. The CDR3 is 13 amino acids. Deletions cut 0 bases from V and 6 bases from J, with 8 bases between. The full variable domain, in which reference TRBV2 and TRBJ2-5 provide the parts outside the CDR3, is EPEVTQTPSHQVTQMGQEVILRCVPISNHLYFYWYRQILGQKVEFLVSFYNNEISEKSEIFDDQFSVERPDGSNFTLKIRSTKLEDSAMYFCASSEAGRQTQYFGPGTRLLVL.

CDR3 sequence (DNA): TGCGCCAGCGGAAAAGATAGCTCCTACAATGAGCAGTTCTTC. Translated, it gives CASGKDSSYNEQFF. V and J are TRBV5-1 and TRBJ2-1; D is ambiguous. This CDR3 contains 14 residues. The germline CDR1 and CDR2 sequences are SGHRS and YFSETQ. V lost 7 bases and J 0 bases, leaving 11 bases between the germline ends.

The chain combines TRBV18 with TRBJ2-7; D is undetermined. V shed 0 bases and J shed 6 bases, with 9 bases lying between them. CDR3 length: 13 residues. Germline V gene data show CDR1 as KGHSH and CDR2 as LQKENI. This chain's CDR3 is CASSPPKGFEQYF. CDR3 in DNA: TGTGCCAGCTCACCACCAAAAGGGTTCGAGCAGTACTTC.

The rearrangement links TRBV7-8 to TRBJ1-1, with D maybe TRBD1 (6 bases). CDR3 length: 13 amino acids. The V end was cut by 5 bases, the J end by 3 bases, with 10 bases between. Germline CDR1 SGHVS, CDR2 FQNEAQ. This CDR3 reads CASSPRQDTEAFF. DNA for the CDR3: TGTGCCAGCAGCCCAAGACAGGACACTGAAGCTTTCTTT.

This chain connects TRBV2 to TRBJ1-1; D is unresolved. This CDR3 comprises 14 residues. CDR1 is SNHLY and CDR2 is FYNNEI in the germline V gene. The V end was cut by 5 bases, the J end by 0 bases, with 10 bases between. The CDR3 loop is CASSKQRLNTEAFF. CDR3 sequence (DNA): TGTGCCAGCAGTAAACAGAGGTTGAACACTGAAGCTTTCTTT.

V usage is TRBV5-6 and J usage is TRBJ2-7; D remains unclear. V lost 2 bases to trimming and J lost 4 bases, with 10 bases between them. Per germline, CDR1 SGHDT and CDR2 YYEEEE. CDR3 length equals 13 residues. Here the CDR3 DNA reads TGTGCCAGCAGCTTATGGGTGTGGTACGAGCAGTACTTC. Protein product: CASSLWVWYEQYF.

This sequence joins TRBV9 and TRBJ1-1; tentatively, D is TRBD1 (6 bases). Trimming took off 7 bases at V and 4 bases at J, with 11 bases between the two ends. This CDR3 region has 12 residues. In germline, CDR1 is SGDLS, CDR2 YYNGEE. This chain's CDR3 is CASGTRATEAFF. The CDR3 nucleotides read TGTGCCAGCGGGACACGCGCCACTGAAGCTTTCTTT.

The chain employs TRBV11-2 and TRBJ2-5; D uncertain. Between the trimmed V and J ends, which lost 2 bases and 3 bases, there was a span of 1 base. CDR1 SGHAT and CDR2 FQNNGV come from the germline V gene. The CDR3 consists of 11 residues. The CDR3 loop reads CASSLKETQYF. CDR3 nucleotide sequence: TGTGCCAGCAGCTTAAAAGAGACCCAGTACTTC.

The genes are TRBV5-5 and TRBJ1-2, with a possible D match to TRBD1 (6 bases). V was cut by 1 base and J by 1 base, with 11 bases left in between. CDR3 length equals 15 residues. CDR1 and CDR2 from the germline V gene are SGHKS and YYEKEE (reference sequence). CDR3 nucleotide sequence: TGTGCCAGCAGCTTGCGACCGGACAGTAACTATGGCTACACCTTC. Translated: CASSLRPDSNYGYTF.

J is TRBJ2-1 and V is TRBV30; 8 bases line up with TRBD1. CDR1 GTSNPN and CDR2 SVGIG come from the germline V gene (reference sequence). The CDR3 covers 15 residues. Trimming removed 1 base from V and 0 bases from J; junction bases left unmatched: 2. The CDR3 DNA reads TGTGCCTGGAGTGGCGGGACAGGCTCCTACAATGAGCAGTTCTTC. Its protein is CAWSGGTGSYNEQFF.

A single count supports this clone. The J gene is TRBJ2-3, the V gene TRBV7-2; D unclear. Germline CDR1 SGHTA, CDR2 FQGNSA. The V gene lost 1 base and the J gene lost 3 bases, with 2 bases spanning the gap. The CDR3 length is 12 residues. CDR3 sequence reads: CASSLETDTQYF. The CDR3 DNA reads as TGTGCCAGCAGCTTAGAAACAGATACGCAGTATTTT.

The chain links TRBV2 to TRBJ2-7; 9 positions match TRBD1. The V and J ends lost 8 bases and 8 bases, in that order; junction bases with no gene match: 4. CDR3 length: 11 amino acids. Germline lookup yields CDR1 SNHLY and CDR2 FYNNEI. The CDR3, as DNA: TGTGCCAGCGGGGACAGGGACAAGCAGTACTTC. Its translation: CASGDRDKQYF.

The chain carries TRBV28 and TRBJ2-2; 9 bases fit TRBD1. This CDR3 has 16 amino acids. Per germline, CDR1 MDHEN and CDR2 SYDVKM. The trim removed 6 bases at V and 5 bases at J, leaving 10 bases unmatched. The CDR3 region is CASSPSPDRGTGELFF. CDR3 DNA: TGTGCCAGCAGCCCCTCTCCAGACAGGGGGACCGGGGAGCTGTTTTTT.

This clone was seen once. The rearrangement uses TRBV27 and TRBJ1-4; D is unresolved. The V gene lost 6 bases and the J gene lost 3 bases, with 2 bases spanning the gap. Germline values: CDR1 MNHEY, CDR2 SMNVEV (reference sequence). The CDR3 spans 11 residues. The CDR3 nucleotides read TGTGCCAGCAGGTCTAATGAAAAACTGTTTTTT. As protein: CASRSNEKLFF.

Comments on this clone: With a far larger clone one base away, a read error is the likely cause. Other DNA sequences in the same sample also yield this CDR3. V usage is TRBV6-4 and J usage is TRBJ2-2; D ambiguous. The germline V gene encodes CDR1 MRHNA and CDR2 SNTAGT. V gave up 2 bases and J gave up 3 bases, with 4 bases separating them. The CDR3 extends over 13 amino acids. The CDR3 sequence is CASSDRDTGELFF. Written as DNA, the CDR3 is TGTGCCAGCAGTGACCGGGACACCGGGGAGCTGTTTTTT.

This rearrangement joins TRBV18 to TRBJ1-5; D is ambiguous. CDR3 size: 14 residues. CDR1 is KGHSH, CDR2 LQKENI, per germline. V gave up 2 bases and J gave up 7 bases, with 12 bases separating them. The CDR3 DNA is TGTGCCAGCTCACCAATCGATCAGATCCAGCCCCAGCATTTT. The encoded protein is CASSPIDQIQPQHF. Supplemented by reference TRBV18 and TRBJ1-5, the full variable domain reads NAGVMQNPRHLVRRRGQEARLRCSPMKGHSHVYWYRQLPEEGLKFMVYLQKENIIDESGMPKERFSAEFPKEGPSILRIQQVVRGDSAAYFCASSPIDQIQPQHFGDGTRLSIL.

CDR3 in amino acids: CASSPSGTPDTQYF. The CDR3 DNA sequence: TGTGCCAGCTCACCTTCCGGGACCCCAGATACGCAGTATTTT. This chain links TRBV18 with TRBJ2-3, with D perhaps matching TRBD1 or TRBD2 (5 bases each). V was trimmed by 3 bases and J by 4 bases, leaving 11 bases between them. Germline V gene lookup returns CDR1 KGHSH and CDR2 LQKENI. This CDR3 has 14 residues.

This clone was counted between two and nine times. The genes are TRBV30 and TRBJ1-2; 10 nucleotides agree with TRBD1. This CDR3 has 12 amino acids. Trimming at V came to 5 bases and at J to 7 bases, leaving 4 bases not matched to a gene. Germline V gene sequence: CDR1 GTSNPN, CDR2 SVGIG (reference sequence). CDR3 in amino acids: CAWRDRGPGYTF. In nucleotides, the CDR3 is TGTGCCTGGCGAGACAGGGGGCCTGGCTACACCTTC.

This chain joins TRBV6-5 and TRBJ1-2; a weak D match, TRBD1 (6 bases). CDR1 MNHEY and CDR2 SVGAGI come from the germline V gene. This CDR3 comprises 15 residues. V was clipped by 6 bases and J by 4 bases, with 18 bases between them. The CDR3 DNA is TGTGCCAGCAGCCGAGGTGTCTCAGGGGTCTATGGCTACACCTTC. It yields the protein CASSRGVSGVYGYTF.

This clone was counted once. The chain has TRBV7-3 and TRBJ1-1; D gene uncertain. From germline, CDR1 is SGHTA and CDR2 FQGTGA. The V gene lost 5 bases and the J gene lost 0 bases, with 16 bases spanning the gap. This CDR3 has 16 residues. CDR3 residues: CASSPAGGSLNTEAFF. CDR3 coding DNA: TGTGCCAGCAGCCCCGCTGGTGGCAGCTTGAACACTGAAGCTTTCTTT.

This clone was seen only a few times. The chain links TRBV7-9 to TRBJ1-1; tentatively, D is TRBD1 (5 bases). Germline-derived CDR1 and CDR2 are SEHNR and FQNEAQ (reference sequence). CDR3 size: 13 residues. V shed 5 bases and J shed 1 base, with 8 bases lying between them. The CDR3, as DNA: TGTGCCAGCAGCCTCGGGACGAACACTGAAGCTTTCTTT. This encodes CASSLGTNTEAFF.

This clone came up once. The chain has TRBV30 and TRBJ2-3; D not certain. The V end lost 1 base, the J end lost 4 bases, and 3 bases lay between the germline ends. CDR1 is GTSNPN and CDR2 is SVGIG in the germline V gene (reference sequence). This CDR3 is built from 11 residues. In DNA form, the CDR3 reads TGTGCCTGGAGTGGGCCAGATACGCAGTATTTT. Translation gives CAWSGPDTQYF. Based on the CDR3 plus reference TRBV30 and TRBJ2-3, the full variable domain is SQTIHQWPATLVQPVGSPLSLECTVEGTSNPNLYWYRQAAGRGLQLLFYSVGIGQISSEVPQNLSASRPQDRQFILSSKKLLLSDSGFYLCAWSGPDTQYFGPGTRLTVL.

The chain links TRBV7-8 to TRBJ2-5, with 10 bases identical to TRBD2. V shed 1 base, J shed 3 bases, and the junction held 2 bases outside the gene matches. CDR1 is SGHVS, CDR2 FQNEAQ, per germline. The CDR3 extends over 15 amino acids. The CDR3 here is CASSLVLAGEETQYF. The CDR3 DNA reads TGTGCCAGCAGCTTAGTCCTAGCGGGAGAAGAGACCCAGTACTTC. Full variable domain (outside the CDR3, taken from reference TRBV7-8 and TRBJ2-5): GAGVSQSPRYKVAKRGQDVALRCDPISGHVSLFWYQQALGQGPEFLTYFQNEAQLDKSGLPSDRFFAERPEGSVSTLKIQRTQQEDSAVYLCASSLVLAGEETQYFGPGTRLLVL.

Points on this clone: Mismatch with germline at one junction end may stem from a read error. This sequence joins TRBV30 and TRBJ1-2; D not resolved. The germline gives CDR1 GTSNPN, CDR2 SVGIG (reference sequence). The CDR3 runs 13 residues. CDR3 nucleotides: TGTGCCTGCGACCGTCTAGAAGACTACGGCTACACCTTC. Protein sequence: CACDRLEDYGYTF.

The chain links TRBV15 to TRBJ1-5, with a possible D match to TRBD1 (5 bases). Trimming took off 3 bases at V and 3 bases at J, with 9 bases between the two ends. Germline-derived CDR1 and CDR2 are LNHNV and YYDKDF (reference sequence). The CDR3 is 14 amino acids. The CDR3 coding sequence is TGTGCCACCAGCAGGGCAGGGCACAATCAGCCCCAGCATTTT. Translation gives CATSRAGHNQPQHF.